This T cell receptor beta chain comes out of a study of identifying expanded T cells in peripheral blood. Findings and caveats of the study: Across healthy donors, higher total template counts meant significantly greater approximately two-week count variance. Over around two and four weeks, about 15 and 18 clones changed, versus around 1.2 between replicates.

As for this clone: Its antigen remains unidentified.

Produced via immunoSEQ multiplex PCR; TCRdb's table is partial and in-frame only. The table includes 90,000 to 100,000 clones, approximately 85% detected once. Healthy donors had no documented immune events, such as infections, while sampled. The origin of this receptor is a person between 18 and 75 years old in good health. Sequencing was carried out using blood.

CDR3 DNA: TGTGCCAGCAGCCCAAGAACATGGGATAACTATGGCTACACCTTC. This gives the protein CASSPRTWDNYGYTF. J is TRBJ1-2 and V is TRBV7-8; D gene ambiguous. Looked up from germline, CDR1 is SGHVS and CDR2 is FQNEAQ. Trimming took 5 bases from V and 1 from J, leaving 14 bases between them. The CDR3 spans 15 residues.